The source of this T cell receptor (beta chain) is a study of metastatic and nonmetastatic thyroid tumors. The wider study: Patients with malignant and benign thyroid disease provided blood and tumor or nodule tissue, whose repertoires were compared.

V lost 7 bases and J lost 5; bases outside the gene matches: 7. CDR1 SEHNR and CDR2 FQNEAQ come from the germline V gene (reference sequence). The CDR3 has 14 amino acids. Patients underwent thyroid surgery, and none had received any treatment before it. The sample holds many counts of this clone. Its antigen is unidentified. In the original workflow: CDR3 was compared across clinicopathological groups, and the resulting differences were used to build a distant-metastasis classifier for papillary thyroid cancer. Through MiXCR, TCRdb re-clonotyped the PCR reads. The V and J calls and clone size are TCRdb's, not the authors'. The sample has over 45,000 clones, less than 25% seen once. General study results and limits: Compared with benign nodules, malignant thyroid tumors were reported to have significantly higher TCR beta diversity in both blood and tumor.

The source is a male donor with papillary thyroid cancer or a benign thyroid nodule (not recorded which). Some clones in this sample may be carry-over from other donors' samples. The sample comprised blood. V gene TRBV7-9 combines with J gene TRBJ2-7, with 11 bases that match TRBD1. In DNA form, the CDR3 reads TGTGCCAGCAAATCCCAGGGACAGGGGGACGAGCAGTACTTC. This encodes CASKSQGQGDEQYF.